The clone carrying this TCR beta chain appeared a few times. What it recognizes is unknown. The sample originates from a study of T-cell memory formation after mild COVID-19. cDNA libraries for TCR alpha and TCR beta, carrying sample barcodes and UMIs, came from 5'RACE with constant-segment primers. TCRdb fed the 5' RACE reads into MiXCR, producing one record per CDR3 protein. In the table there are under 600,000 distinct CDR3 sequences, roughly a fifth of which are singletons. General study findings and limits: CD4/CD8 balance held among clones contracting day 15 to 85, and later expanders leaned CD4+. Clones from the second wave (peaking day 37) had unconfirmed SARS-CoV-2 specificity.

CDR3 length: 14 amino acids. V lost 2 bases, J lost 7 bases, and 15 bases lay in between. Germline CDR1 is SQVTM and CDR2 is ANQGSEA. This chain uses TRBV29-1 with TRBJ2-1, with D possibly matching TRBD2 (5 bases). The receptor was isolated from an adult woman who had mild COVID-19 (a few samples of this study predate the infection). Cell type and time point are not known. Input material: PBMCs or a T cell subset sorted from them (not recorded which). CDR3 coding DNA: TGCAGCGTTGAAATGCTAGAACGGGGAAATGAGCAGTTCTTC. Translated: CSVEMLERGNEQFF.